Listed here are 25 T cell receptor beta chains from one sample, sequenced in a study of T-cell memory formation after mild COVID-19. MiXCR, run by TCRdb on the 5' RACE reads, gives a single entry per CDR3 protein. The sample shows roughly 280,000 distinct CDR3 sequences, under 20% of them seen only once. The material sequenced was PBMCs or a T cell subset sorted from them (not recorded which). Source of these receptors: a young man who had mild COVID-19 (a few samples of this study predate the infection). Cell type and time point are not known.

This clonotype was found a few times. V is TRBV7-6 and J is TRBJ2-5, with D perhaps assigned TRBD1 or TRBD2 (5 bases each). From germline, CDR1 is SGHVS and CDR2 FNYEAQ. This CDR3 has 15 residues. V was clipped by 6 bases and J by 2 bases, with 16 bases between them. The DNA of the CDR3 is TGTGCCAGCAGTCTTGTGGGGGAGACGCAAGAGACCCAGTACTTC. Protein: CASSLVGETQETQYF.

This chain connects TRBV20-1 to TRBJ1-5; a possible D gene is TRBD1 (5 bases). Trimming took off 6 bases at V and 3 bases at J, with 18 bases between the two ends. The CDR3 is 15 amino acids. Germline V gives CDR1 DFQATT, CDR2 SNEGSKA (reference sequence). This CDR3 reads CSANREGQHNQPQHF. The CDR3 bases are TGCAGTGCCAATCGGGAGGGGCAGCACAATCAGCCCCAGCATTTT.

This chain connects TRBV27 to TRBJ1-2, with D uncertain. Germline CDR1 is MNHEY and CDR2 is SMNVEV (reference sequence). CDR3 size: 14 residues. Trimming removed 2 bases from V and 4 bases from J, with 11 bases in between. The CDR3 protein is CASSLNRGSYGYTF. As DNA, the CDR3 is TGTGCCAGCAGTTTAAACCGTGGGAGCTATGGCTACACCTTC.

This sequence joins TRBV20-1 and TRBJ1-5; D call uncertain. This CDR3 region has 13 residues. V was pared by 6 bases and J by 0 bases, with 9 bases between. Per germline, CDR1 DFQATT and CDR2 SNEGSKA (reference sequence). CDR3 bases: TGCAGTGCGAGGACGGATAGCAATCAGCCCCAGCATTTT. Encoded protein: CSARTDSNQPQHF.

This clonotype was counted a few times. The J gene is TRBJ1-5, the V gene TRBV28; 10 bases align to TRBD1. The germline V gene has CDR1 MDHEN and CDR2 SYDVKM. The J segment lost 6 bases and the V segment lost 6 bases, leaving 8 bases of the junction unmatched. The CDR3 consists of 15 residues. This CDR3 is CASRDRQGAVQPQHF. CDR3 coding DNA: TGTGCCAGCAGGGATCGACAGGGGGCGGTTCAGCCCCAGCATTTT.

The V and J genes are TRBV6-5 and TRBJ2-6; TRBD1 agrees at 10 bases. The CDR3 sequence is 17 residues long. The trim removed 2 bases at V and 2 bases at J, leaving 3 bases unmatched. CDR1 and CDR2 (germline): MNHEY, SVGAGI. The CDR3 DNA follows: TGTGCCAGCAGTTACCGACAGGGGGCTCCTGGGGCCAACGTCCTGACTTTC. Translation gives CASSYRQGAPGANVLTF.

This clonotype was observed a handful of times. The chain couples TRBV19 to TRBJ1-4; D unclear. The CDR3 has 13 residues. Trimming took 6 bases from V and 4 from J, leaving 9 bases between them. Germline CDR1 reads LNHDA; CDR2 reads SQIVND (reference sequence). This CDR3 reads CASRHPVNEKLFF. DNA of the CDR3: TGTGCCAGTAGGCATCCCGTTAATGAAAAACTGTTTTTT.

V gene TRBV24-1 combines with J gene TRBJ1-2; possibly TRBD1 for D (5 bases). The V gene lost 4 bases and the J gene lost 8 bases, with 16 bases spanning the gap. CDR1 and CDR2 (germline): KGHDR, SFDVKD. The CDR3 is 14 residues long. Here the CDR3 DNA reads TGTGCCACCAGTGAAGGCAGGGAGGGATCCGGCTACACCTTC. Its protein is CATSEGREGSGYTF.

In its sample, this clonotype was seen a few times. This sequence joins TRBV28 and TRBJ2-7; D gene unclear. V lost 5 bases to trimming and J lost 1 base, with 18 bases between them. The length of the CDR3 is 16 residues. Germline values: CDR1 MDHEN, CDR2 SYDVKM. The CDR3 sequence is CASSPVTLDGSYEQYV. The DNA for the CDR3 is TGTGCCAGCAGTCCTGTGACCCTGGACGGGTCCTACGAGCAGTACGTC.

The chain uses TRBV20-1 and TRBJ2-1; 8 bases are shared with TRBD2. In germline, CDR1 is DFQATT, CDR2 SNEGSKA (reference sequence). The CDR3 is 15 amino acids. V lost 3 bases and J lost 4; bases outside the gene matches: 8. The CDR3 protein is CSASDLAGTYNEQFF. CDR3 coding DNA: TGCAGTGCTAGTGACTTAGCGGGGACGTACAATGAGCAGTTCTTC.

The chain couples TRBV25-1 to TRBJ2-2; no reliable D call. The V and J ends lost 2 bases and 5 bases respectively, with 18 bases between them. CDR3 length: 17 amino acids. Germline values: CDR1 MGHDK, CDR2 SYGVNS. CDR3: CASSEPFNRDGTGELFF. CDR3 DNA: TGTGCCAGCAGTGAACCCTTTAATAGGGATGGGACCGGGGAGCTGTTTTTT.

This clonotype was seen only a few times. The CDR3 DNA sequence: TGCAGTGCTAGAGACTATAGGGACACCGGGGAGCTGTTTTTT. As protein: CSARDYRDTGELFF. V is TRBV20-1 and J is TRBJ2-2; D remains unclear. CDR3 length: 14 amino acids. CDR1 and CDR2 from the germline V gene are DFQATT and SNEGSKA (reference sequence). V was cut by 0 bases and J by 3 bases, with 8 bases left in between.

This chain links TRBV7-9 with TRBJ1-4, with 7 bases fitting TRBD1. The CDR3 has 15 amino acids. Unmatched junction bases numbered 9, after V lost 5 bases and J lost 6 bases. Germline CDR1 SEHNR, CDR2 FQNEAQ (reference sequence). The CDR3 loop is CASSPGEGAYEKLFF. The CDR3 nucleotides read TGTGCCAGCAGCCCCGGGGAGGGGGCATATGAAAAACTGTTTTTT.

The V gene is TRBV7-8, the J gene TRBJ2-1; D gene unclear. The CDR3 totals 16 residues. The germline V gene encodes CDR1 SGHVS and CDR2 FQNEAQ. Trimming took off 5 bases at V and 4 bases at J, with 18 bases between the two ends. The CDR3 here is CASSRVPTPIYNEQFF. The CDR3 nucleotides are TGTGCCAGCAGCCGAGTCCCCACCCCCATTTACAATGAGCAGTTCTTC.

This clonotype showed up just a few times. The chain recombines TRBV6-5 with TRBJ2-3; D may be TRBD2 (5 bases). CDR1 is MNHEY and CDR2 is SVGAGI in the germline V gene. Trimming pared 0 bases from V and 0 bases from J, leaving 13 bases between. This CDR3 region has 17 residues. CDR3 nucleotides: TGTGCCAGCAGTTACTCGATCTCGGGAATTAGCACAGATACGCAGTATTTT. The encoded protein is CASSYSISGISTDTQYF.

The rearrangement uses TRBV5-4 and TRBJ1-1; D uncertain. The ends were cut back, 2 bases at V and 1 base at J, with 9 bases in the middle. Per the germline V gene, CDR1 is SGHNT and CDR2 is YYREEE (reference sequence). This CDR3 has 14 amino acids. CDR3 DNA: TGTGCCAGCAGCTTCTGGCAGAGGAACACTGAAGCTTTCTTT. It yields the protein CASSFWQRNTEAFF.

This clonotype was seen a handful of times. This chain uses TRBV6-5 with TRBJ2-1; maybe TRBD1 (5 bases). CDR1 MNHEY and CDR2 SVGAGI come from the germline V gene. This CDR3 has 15 amino acids. Trimming cost V 0 bases and J 6 bases, with 12 bases left between them. Here the CDR3 DNA reads TGTGCCAGCAGTTACTCTCCCAGGGATATCAATGAGCAGTTCTTC. Translation: CASSYSPRDINEQFF.

This clonotype was seen repeatedly, ten times or more. This chain connects TRBV5-1 to TRBJ2-2; D not certain. The CDR3 consists of 16 residues. Trimming stripped 2 bases from V and 0 bases from J, with 11 bases between. CDR1 and CDR2 from the germline V gene are SGHRS and YFSETQ. The CDR3 DNA reads as TGCGCCAGCAGCTTAAATGTCCCTCCGAACACCGGGGAGCTGTTTTTT. Translated: CASSLNVPPNTGELFF.

This clonotype was detected a few times. The chain couples TRBV11-3 to TRBJ1-1; 9 bases line up with TRBD1. CDR1 SGHNT and CDR2 YENEEA come from the germline V gene. V dropped 5 bases and J dropped 1; count of bases not matched to a gene: 8. This CDR3 spans 16 amino acids. CDR3 loop: CASSAGQGFGNTEAFF. Here the CDR3 DNA reads TGTGCCAGCAGCGCCGGACAGGGGTTCGGGAACACTGAAGCTTTCTTT. The full variable domain, its missing parts supplied by reference TRBV11-3 and TRBJ1-1, is EAGVVQSPRYKIIEKKQPVAFWCNPISGHNTLYWYLQNLGQGPELLIRYENEEAVDDSQLPKDRFSAERLKGVDSTLKIQPAELGDSAVYLCASSAGQGFGNTEAFFGQGTRLTVV.

This chain connects TRBV29-1 to TRBJ2-1; the D is unclear. V lost 0 bases and J 9 bases, leaving 6 bases between the germline ends. Germline V gives CDR1 SQVTM, CDR2 ANQGSEA. The CDR3 totals 11 residues. The CDR3 nucleotides are TGCAGCGTTGAAGATAACCCTGAGCAGTTCTTC. Its translation: CSVEDNPEQFF.

This clonotype was counted a few times. V gene TRBV7-9 combines with J gene TRBJ1-2; D not resolved. CDR1 and CDR2 from the germline V gene are SEHNR and FQNEAQ (reference sequence). V was cut by 5 bases and J by 0 bases, with 10 bases left in between. This CDR3 has 14 amino acids. The CDR3: CASSPRQANYGYTF. As DNA, the CDR3 is TGTGCCAGCAGCCCCCGACAAGCTAACTATGGCTACACCTTC.

This clonotype was counted only a few times. V usage is TRBV28 and J usage is TRBJ2-6; TRBD1 aligns across 10 bases. Germline V lookup: CDR1 MDHEN, CDR2 SYDVKM. V shed 6 bases, J shed 1 base, and the junction held 15 bases outside the gene matches. This CDR3 is 20 amino acids long. CDR3 protein: CASRRTPVGTGASGANVLTF. As DNA, the CDR3 is TGTGCCAGCAGACGTACACCGGTCGGGACAGGGGCATCTGGGGCCAACGTCCTGACTTTC.

The chain is built from TRBV12-3 or TRBV12-4 and TRBJ2-5; weak D call: TRBD2 (6 bases). This CDR3 region has 14 residues. Deletions cut 6 bases from V and 5 bases from J, with 16 bases between. Written as DNA, the CDR3 is TGTGCCAGCAGCGTGCCTGGGACTCCGGAGACCCAGTACTTC. It is translated as CASSVPGTPETQYF.

Only a few counts were recorded for this clonotype. The J gene is TRBJ2-1, the V gene TRBV7-6; D gene uncertain. V shed 5 bases and J shed 6 bases, with 8 bases lying between them. Germline values: CDR1 SGHVS, CDR2 FNYEAQ. There are 12 residues in the CDR3. In DNA form, the CDR3 reads TGTGCCAGCAGCCAGAGATTCAATGAGCAGTTCTTC. The encoded protein is CASSQRFNEQFF.

J is TRBJ2-7 and V is TRBV20-1; D is ambiguous. CDR1 is DFQATT and CDR2 is SNEGSKA in the germline V gene (reference sequence). Trimming took off 3 bases at V and 0 bases at J, with 6 bases between the two ends. The CDR3 covers 12 residues. CDR3 residues: CSARVSSYEQYF. CDR3 sequence (DNA): TGCAGTGCTAGGGTCAGCTCCTACGAGCAGTACTTC.